This T cell receptor beta chain derives from a study of early T cells in non-severe SARS-CoV-2 infection (dated by TCRdb to about 2021). Broadly, across the study: Because TCR sequencing was done on bulk RNA from unsorted whole blood, the alpha and beta chains could not be paired.

Only a few counts were recorded for this clonotype. What antigen it recognizes has not been identified. No much larger clone exists at a distance of one base, and base qualities are not known. The method behind the library was 5' RACE. For sequencing, a NextSeq 500 was employed. To correct for sequencing error and PCR bias, the TCR library protocol tagged individual cDNA molecules with unique molecular identifiers. Both TCR alpha and beta chains were sequenced, and tight co-correlation was observed between alpha and beta sequence abundances in each sample. Under the source paper's analysis protocol: Decombinator V4 was used to annotate the V gene, J gene and CDR3 of the TCR sequences. Expanded TCRs were defined as changing significantly between any two time points under a Poisson model with p below 0.0001. TCR abundances were normalised to the total number of TCRs sequenced per sample and expressed as counts per million. TRAV1-2 paired with TRAJ12, TRAJ20 or TRAJ33 defined MAIT TCRs, while TRAV10 paired with TRAJ18 defined iNKT TCRs. VDJdb, accessed 1 November 2021, was searched for CMV, EBV and SARS-CoV-2 annotated TCRs, with TCRs annotated for multiple antigens excluded. TCRdb handled the public reads itself, with Q25 trimming in fastp and clone calling in MiXCR, and kept productive beta chains. Each CDR3 protein appears once, grouped with its most common genes and DNA. The V and J calls and clone size are TCRdb's, not the authors'. The sample table shows roughly 70,000 distinct CDR3 sequences, and roughly 13% are seen once. Together, the top ten hold 7.5% to 9% of the sample.

A case-control design nested within a healthcare worker cohort in London, UK, was used, with weekly nasopharyngeal swab PCR tests and blood sampling performed. Healthcare workers were recruited between 23 and 31 March 2020, during the week of the UK lockdown, and were followed weekly for up to roughly 16 weeks. General findings and caveats noted by the study authors: Matching against VDJdb was skewed toward anti-spike CD8 responses, likely underestimated virus-specific expansions, and missed private and CD4 specificities.

V is clipped by 5 bases and J by 0 bases, and the sequence between their germline boundaries is 14 bases long. Measured from the cysteine to the phenylalanine, the CDR3 is 16 residues long. Just CDR3 DNA is preserved here, 48 bases in frame from base 1. CDR1 SGHVS and CDR2 FQNEAQ are derived from the germline V gene. Material for sequencing was whole blood. The chain couples TRBV7-8 to TRBJ1-3; the D gene is perhaps TRBD1, from 5 matching bases. The sequence was obtained from an adult who was a healthcare worker with PCR-confirmed SARS-CoV-2 infection or an uninfected control (not recorded which). The DNA reads as follows: TGTGCCAGCAGCCCGGGGACCCTCAGCTCTGGAAACACCATATATTTT. Translated, it reads CASSPGTLSSGNTIYF.